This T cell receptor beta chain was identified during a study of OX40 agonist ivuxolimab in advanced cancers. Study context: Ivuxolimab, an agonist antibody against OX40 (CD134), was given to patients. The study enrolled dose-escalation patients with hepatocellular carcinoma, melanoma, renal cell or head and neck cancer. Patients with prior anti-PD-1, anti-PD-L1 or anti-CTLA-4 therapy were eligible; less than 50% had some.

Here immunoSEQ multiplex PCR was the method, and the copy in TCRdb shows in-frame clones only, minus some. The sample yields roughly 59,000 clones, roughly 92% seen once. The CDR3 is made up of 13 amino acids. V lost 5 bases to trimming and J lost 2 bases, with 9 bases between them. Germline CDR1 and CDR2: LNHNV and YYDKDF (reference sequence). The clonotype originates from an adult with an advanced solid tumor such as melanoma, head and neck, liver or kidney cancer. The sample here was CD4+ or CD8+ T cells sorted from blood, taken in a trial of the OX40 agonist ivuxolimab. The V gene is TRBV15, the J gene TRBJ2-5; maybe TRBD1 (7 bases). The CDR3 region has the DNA TGTGCCACCAGCGCGGGACAGCAAGAGACCCAGTACTTC. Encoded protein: CATSAGQQETQYF.